The 22 T cell receptor beta chains below come from one sample, sequenced in a study of T cells after yellow fever vaccination. TCRdb itself ran the 5' RACE reads through MiXCR, one entry per CDR3 protein. This sample has 350,000 to 450,000 distinct CDR3 sequences, with 18% found just once. This material consisted of PBMCs, taken before the yellow fever booster vaccination. Every receptor here comes from a man in his late teens or twenties who received the YFV17D yellow fever vaccine.

This clonotype was seen repeatedly, ten times or more. This chain connects TRBV29-1 to TRBJ2-3; D gene ambiguous. This CDR3 comprises 12 residues. Deletions cut 1 base from V and 6 bases from J, with 8 bases between. Looked up from germline, CDR1 is SQVTM and CDR2 is ANQGSEA. CDR3 DNA sequence: TGCAGCGTTGAAGCGGCGAGTGATACGCAGTATTTT. This codes for CSVEAASDTQYF.

The rearrangement uses TRBV6-5 and TRBJ2-7; 10 nucleotides align to TRBD2. Germline-derived CDR1 and CDR2 are MNHEY and SVGAGI. The CDR3 consists of 18 residues. J gave up 3 bases and V 3 bases, and 14 bases lay outside the gene matches. DNA of the CDR3: TGTGCCAGCAGTTATATTTTAGCGGGGGGCCGGGAATTCTACGAGCAGTACTTC. This encodes CASSYILAGGREFYEQYF.

V is TRBV5-1 and J is TRBJ2-3; 8 nucleotides agree with TRBD2. The V and J ends lost 4 bases and 6 bases, in that order; junction bases with no gene match: 10. Germline CDR1 is SGHRS and CDR2 is YFSETQ. The CDR3 length is 15 residues. The CDR3 DNA follows: TGCGCCAGCAGCCCCGGGGGACTAGATAGGGATACGCAGTATTTT. It specifies CASSPGGLDRDTQYF.

This chain connects TRBV3-1 to TRBJ2-3; TRBD2 agrees at 16 bases. J was trimmed by 4 bases and V by 0 bases; bases with no gene match: 10. Germline V lookup: CDR1 LGHDT, CDR2 YNNKEL (reference sequence). The CDR3 length is 20 residues. CDR3 DNA sequence: TGTGCCAGCAGCCAAGAGGGACTAGCGGGGGGGCTTTGGATCCCAGATACGCAGTATTTT. This codes for CASSQEGLAGGLWIPDTQYF.

The V call is TRBV12-3 or TRBV12-4, the J call TRBJ2-4; perhaps TRBD1 as D (6 bases). CDR3 length: 18 amino acids. V dropped 2 bases and J dropped 1 base, with 18 bases sitting between them. In DNA, the CDR3 is TGTGCCAGCAGTTTATCCAAGACAGGACCCACTGCCAAAAACATTCAGTACTTC. This encodes CASSLSKTGPTAKNIQYF.

The chain links TRBV4-3 to TRBJ1-1; no definite D call. This CDR3 has 15 residues. V gave up 1 base and J gave up 4 bases, with 13 bases separating them. Germline V gives CDR1 LGHNA, CDR2 YSLEER. The DNA for the CDR3 is TGCGCCAGCAGCCAAGCCCGAGGTGCGGTCACTGAAGCTTTCTTT. Its translation is CASSQARGAVTEAFF.

This clonotype was seen a few times. V is TRBV6-5 and J is TRBJ2-5; D call uncertain. The CDR3 is made up of 15 amino acids. Per germline, CDR1 MNHEY and CDR2 SVGAGI. V was trimmed by 0 bases and J by 5 bases, leaving 13 bases between them. The CDR3 sequence: CASSYSILVLETQYF. In DNA, the CDR3 is TGTGCCAGCAGTTACTCGATTTTGGTACTCGAGACCCAGTACTTC.

CDR3 loop: CSAVSLPSGGVSHNEQFF. The CDR3 DNA is TGCAGTGCTGTGAGCCTTCCTAGCGGGGGGGTATCCCACAATGAGCAGTTCTTC. The J gene is TRBJ2-1, the V gene TRBV20-1, with 12 bases lining up with TRBD2. Germline values: CDR1 DFQATT, CDR2 SNEGSKA (reference sequence). Germline trimming cut 5 bases from V and 5 bases from J; bases unmatched to any gene: 16. The CDR3 sequence is 18 residues long.

This clonotype was seen repeatedly, ten times or more. The CDR3 DNA is TGTGCCAGCACCGACGACAGGGAGGGCACAGATACGCAGTATTTT. Protein: CASTDDREGTDTQYF. This chain uses TRBV6-5 with TRBJ2-3, with D possibly being TRBD1 (7 bases). V lost 7 bases and J 1 base, leaving 15 bases between the germline ends. The CDR3 loop spans 15 amino acids. CDR1 is MNHEY and CDR2 is SVGAGI in the germline V gene.

This chain connects TRBV6-5 to TRBJ2-1, with 9 positions matching TRBD2. J was trimmed by 10 bases and V by 6 bases; bases with no gene match: 7. The CDR3 contains 13 residues. Germline CDR1 reads MNHEY; CDR2 reads SVGAGI. CDR3 nucleotide sequence: TGTGCCAGCAGCTCCGCGGGGGGGGCCGAGCAGTTCTTC. Translation gives CASSSAGGAEQFF.

This clonotype occurred a few times. This chain uses TRBV7-2 with TRBJ2-2, with a possible D match to TRBD1 (6 bases). Trimming removed 4 bases at V and 4 bases at J, with 19 bases between. The CDR3 spans 17 residues. CDR1 is SGHTA and CDR2 is FQGNSA in the germline V gene. CDR3 bases: TGTGCCAGCAGCTCCTCCCCAGGTGGGGGCCTCACCGGGGAGCTGTTTTTT. It codes for CASSSSPGGGLTGELFF.

The chain carries TRBV7-9 and TRBJ2-7; D gene ambiguous. The CDR3 extends over 14 amino acids. Per the germline V gene, CDR1 is SEHNR and CDR2 is FQNEAQ (reference sequence). The V end lost 2 bases, the J end lost 3 bases, and 11 bases lay between the germline ends. The CDR3 loop is CASSLSGVLYEQYV. CDR3 DNA sequence: TGTGCCAGCAGCTTATCAGGAGTCCTCTACGAGCAGTACGTC.

In its sample, this clonotype was seen a few times. This chain connects TRBV7-8 to TRBJ2-1; maybe TRBD1 (6 bases). Trimming cost V 5 bases and J 4 bases, with 12 bases left between them. Germline assignment: CDR1 SGHVS and CDR2 FQNEAQ. CDR3 size: 14 residues. The chain's CDR3 is CASSTPQGYNEQFF. The CDR3 DNA is TGTGCCAGCAGCACCCCCCAGGGGTACAATGAGCAGTTCTTC.

This clonotype has only a few counts. This chain links TRBV7-9 with TRBJ1-2; D is uncertain. Germline loops: CDR1 SEHNR, CDR2 FQNEAQ (reference sequence). Between the trimmed V and J ends, which lost 1 base and 4 bases, there was a span of 10 bases. This CDR3 region has 14 residues. CDR3 bases: TGTGCCAGCAGCTTAGAGGATATAGCCTATGGCTACACCTTC. Its translation is CASSLEDIAYGYTF.

This clonotype was seen only a few times. CDR3 region: CASSGTGLGKPQHF. The CDR3 DNA reads as TGTGCCAGCTCCGGGACAGGGCTGGGAAAGCCCCAGCATTTT. The chain uses TRBV19 and TRBJ1-5, with TRBD1 matching 9 bases. In germline, CDR1 is LNHDA, CDR2 SQIVND (reference sequence). The V gene end was trimmed by 9 bases and the J gene end by 8 bases; junction bases not matched to a gene: 11. CDR3 size: 14 residues.

The chain links TRBV12-3 or TRBV12-4 to TRBJ1-6; D is unclear. There are 12 residues in the CDR3. Trimming stripped 9 bases from V and 7 bases from J, with 10 bases between. The CDR3 DNA reads TGTGCCAGTAGGGCCCCCAATTCACCCCTCCACTTT. It yields the protein CASRAPNSPLHF.

The CDR3 sequence: CASSQIAGGFGNEQFF. CDR3 sequence (DNA): TGTGCCAGCAGCCAGATAGCGGGGGGGTTCGGAAATGAGCAGTTCTTC. The chain combines TRBV3-1 with TRBJ2-1; TRBD2 agrees at 11 bases. V dropped 3 bases and J dropped 7; count of bases not matched to a gene: 8. This CDR3 spans 16 amino acids. Germline V gene data show CDR1 as LGHDT and CDR2 as YNNKEL (reference sequence).

The chain carries TRBV12-3 or TRBV12-4 and TRBJ2-5; no reliable D call. Trimming left V 2 bases short and J 4 bases short, with 14 bases between. CDR3 length: 15 residues. The CDR3 reads CASSLLGSLVETQYF. The CDR3 nucleotides are TGTGCCAGCAGTTTACTTGGCTCCCTGGTAGAGACCCAGTACTTC.

V and J are TRBV20-1 and TRBJ2-1; D is ambiguous. The CDR3 covers 11 residues. Germline loops: CDR1 DFQATT, CDR2 SNEGSKA (reference sequence). V lost 4 bases and J 6 bases, leaving 7 bases between the germline ends. CDR3 in amino acids: CSANHGNEQFF. CDR3 DNA: TGCAGTGCTAACCATGGCAATGAGCAGTTCTTC.

The chain links TRBV4-2 to TRBJ1-1; TRBD1 is a possible D gene (5 bases). The CDR3 has 15 residues. Trimming shortened V by 0 bases and J by 4 bases, and 12 bases separated the two germline ends. Germline loops: CDR1 LGHNA, CDR2 YNFKEQ. CDR3 amino acids: CASSQEGSGVTEAFF. DNA for the CDR3: TGTGCCAGCAGCCAAGAAGGGTCGGGGGTCACTGAAGCTTTCTTT.

This chain connects TRBV20-1 to TRBJ2-2; 9 bases line up with TRBD2. Germline CDR1 reads DFQATT; CDR2 reads SNEGSKA (reference sequence). CDR3 length: 17 residues. V shed 3 bases and J 4 bases; nucleotides not matched to a gene: 12. CDR3 amino acids: CSARGLAGTSSTGELFF. The CDR3, as DNA: TGCAGTGCTAGGGGCCTAGCGGGGACCTCGAGCACCGGGGAGCTGTTTTTT.

This clonotype was found a few times. V usage is TRBV29-1 and J usage is TRBJ1-1, with TRBD1 as a possible D gene (6 bases). Germline lookup yields CDR1 SQVTM and CDR2 ANQGSEA. This CDR3 region has 12 residues. V was shortened by 6 bases and J by 4 bases, with 12 bases between the two germline ends. CDR3 bases: TGCAGCGTATACAGGGAGGGCACTGAAGCTTTCTTT. It is translated as CSVYREGTEAFF.